The present TCR beta chain was sequenced within a study of T-cell reconstitution after alpha-beta-depleted transplantation in children. The V end lost 3 bases, the J end lost 0 bases, and 18 bases lay between the germline ends. The CDR3 sequence is 17 residues long. Germline V gene data show CDR1 as SQVTM and CDR2 as ANQGSEA. Preparation of the TCRbeta library involved a method that used unique molecular identifiers. Each CDR3 protein gets one entry after TCRdb re-called the PCR reads with MiXCR. Of roughly 300,000 distinct CDR3 sequences detected, around a tenth appear once; the ten largest clones hold 2% to 3%.

Sequencing used PBMCs from the stem cell graft donor, obtained from the stem cell graft. The chain carries TRBV29-1 and TRBJ2-1, with unresolved D. This TCR was recovered from a human donor who donated a stem cell graft to a child with acute lymphoblastic leukemia. The CDR3 region is CSVESLPTESSYNEQFF. The CDR3 coding sequence is TGCAGCGTTGAGTCTCTTCCGACGGAGAGCTCCTACAATGAGCAGTTCTTC.